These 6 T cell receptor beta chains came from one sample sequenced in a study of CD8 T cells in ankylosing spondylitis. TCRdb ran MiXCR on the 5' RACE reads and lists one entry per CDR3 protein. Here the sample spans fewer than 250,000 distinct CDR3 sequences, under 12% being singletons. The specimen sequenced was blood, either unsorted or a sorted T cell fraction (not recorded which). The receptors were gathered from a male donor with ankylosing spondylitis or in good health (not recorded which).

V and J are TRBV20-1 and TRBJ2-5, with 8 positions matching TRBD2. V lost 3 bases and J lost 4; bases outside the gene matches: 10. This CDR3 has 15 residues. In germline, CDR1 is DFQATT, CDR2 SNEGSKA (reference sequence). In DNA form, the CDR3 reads TGCAGTGCTAGGGGGACTAGTTCTTACGGAGAGACCCAGTACTTC. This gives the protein CSARGTSSYGETQYF.

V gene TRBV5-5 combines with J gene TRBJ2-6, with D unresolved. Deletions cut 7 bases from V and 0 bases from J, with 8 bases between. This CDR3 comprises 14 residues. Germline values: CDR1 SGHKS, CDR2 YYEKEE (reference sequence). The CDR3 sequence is CASEVFSGANVLTF. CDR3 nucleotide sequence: TGTGCCAGCGAAGTCTTCTCTGGGGCCAACGTCCTGACTTTC. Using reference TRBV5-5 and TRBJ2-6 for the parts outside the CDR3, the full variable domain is DAGVTQSPTHLIKTRGQQVTLRCSPISGHKSVSWYQQVLGQGPQFIFQYYEKEERGRGNFPDRFSARQFPNYSSELNVNALLLGDSALYLCASEVFSGANVLTFGAGSRLTVL.

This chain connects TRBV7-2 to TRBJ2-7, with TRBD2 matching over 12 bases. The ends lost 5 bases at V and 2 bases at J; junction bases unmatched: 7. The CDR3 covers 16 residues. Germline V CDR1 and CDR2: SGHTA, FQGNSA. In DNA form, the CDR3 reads TGTGCCAGCAGCCAGACTCTAGCGGGGGGGCCCTACGAGCAGTACTTC. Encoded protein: CASSQTLAGGPYEQYF.

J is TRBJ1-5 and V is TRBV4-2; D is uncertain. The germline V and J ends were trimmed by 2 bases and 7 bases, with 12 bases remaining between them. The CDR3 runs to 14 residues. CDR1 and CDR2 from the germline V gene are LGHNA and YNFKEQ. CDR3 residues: CASSQRPGEQPQHF. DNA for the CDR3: TGTGCCAGCAGCCAACGCCCCGGGGAGCAGCCCCAGCATTTT.

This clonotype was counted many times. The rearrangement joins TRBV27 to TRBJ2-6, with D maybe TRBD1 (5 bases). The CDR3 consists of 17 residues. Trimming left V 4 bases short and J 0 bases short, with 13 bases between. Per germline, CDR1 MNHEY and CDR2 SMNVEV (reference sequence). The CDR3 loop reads CASSSKTASSGANVLTF. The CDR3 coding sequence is TGTGCCAGCAGTTCAAAGACAGCCTCCTCTGGGGCCAACGTCCTGACTTTC.

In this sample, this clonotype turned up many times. This CDR3 reads CASSSQGLLNTEAFF. CDR3 nucleotide sequence: TGTGCCAGCAGTTCACAGGGGCTACTGAACACTGAAGCTTTCTTT. The V and J genes are TRBV12-3 or TRBV12-4 and TRBJ1-1; 7 bases are a match to TRBD1. There are 15 residues in the CDR3. V lost 4 bases to trimming and J lost 0 bases; unmatched junction nucleotides: 5.